One sample yielded the 7 T cell receptor beta chains listed below, sequenced in a study of T cells after yellow fever vaccination. TCRdb itself ran the 5' RACE reads through MiXCR, one entry per CDR3 protein. Of more than 300,000 distinct CDR3 sequences in the sample, about 10% were seen once. Sequenced here: CD4+ T cells sorted from PBMCs, sampled 45 days after the yellow fever booster vaccination. The receptors originated from a young man who received the YFV17D yellow fever vaccine.

This chain connects TRBV10-3 to TRBJ2-2, with no clear D. Trimming shortened V by 7 bases and J by 4 bases, and 13 bases separated the two germline ends. The CDR3 contains 14 residues. Germline V gene sequence: CDR1 ENHRY, CDR2 SYGVKD. The CDR3 sequence: CAIKNVDGTGELFF. The CDR3 DNA is TGTGCCATCAAGAACGTCGACGGCACCGGGGAGCTGTTTTTT.

To note about this clonotype: This clone may be a read error of a much larger clone one base away. The V and J genes are TRBV27 and TRBJ2-1, with a possible D match to TRBD2 (7 bases). Trimming took off 7 bases at V and 7 bases at J, with 23 bases between the two ends. The CDR3 covers 16 residues. Looked up from germline, CDR1 is MNHEY and CDR2 is SMNVEV (reference sequence). The CDR3 coding sequence is TGTGCCAGCACCCATGCGTGGGGGACTACAGGGAATGAGCAGTTCTTC. Translation: CASTHAWGTTGNEQFF.

This clonotype was found a few times. The chain couples TRBV4-3 to TRBJ2-3; the D is unclear. V shed 0 bases and J shed 0 bases, with 10 bases lying between them. The CDR3 is made up of 16 amino acids. The germline V gene encodes CDR1 LGHNA and CDR2 YSLEER. The CDR3 DNA sequence: TGCGCCAGCAGCCAAGAGAGGCAGCTTAGCACAGATACGCAGTATTTT. Its translation is CASSQERQLSTDTQYF.

The V and J genes are TRBV21-1 and TRBJ2-7; the D segment call TRBD1 is taken from the table without a DNA check. TRBV21-1 is recorded as a pseudogene. The CDR3 extends over 14 amino acids. CDR3 sequence: CASSKAGGTYEQYV. The DNA for the CDR3 is TGTGCCAGCAGCAAAGCGGGGGGAACCTACGAGCAGTACGTC.

The chain is built from TRBV7-2 and TRBJ1-5, with D possibly TRBD1 on 5 matching bases. V lost 4 bases and J lost 6, with 13 bases in between. Germline V gene sequence: CDR1 SGHTA, CDR2 FQGNSA. The CDR3 is 14 residues long. CDR3 sequence (DNA): TGTGCCAGCAGCTCCTCAGGGTTCGTTCAGCCCCAGCATTTT. Translated: CASSSSGFVQPQHF.

The V and J genes are TRBV28 and TRBJ2-4, with D perhaps TRBD2 (6 bases). The CDR3 has 12 amino acids. CDR1 is MDHEN, CDR2 SYDVKM, per germline. Trimming removed 6 bases at V and 15 bases at J, with 18 bases between. The CDR3 loop reads CASSLTSYRLYF. CDR3 bases: TGTGCCAGCAGCCTAACTAGCTACAGGTTGTACTTC.

The rearrangement links TRBV6-2 or TRBV6-3 to TRBJ2-7; 10 positions match TRBD1. Germline V gene sequence: CDR1 MNHEY, CDR2 SVGEGT. J gave up 5 bases and V 7 bases, and 11 bases lay outside the gene matches. The CDR3 has 15 residues. This CDR3 reads CASKGTGEHLNEQYV. CDR3 nucleotides: TGTGCCAGCAAGGGGACAGGGGAACACCTAAACGAGCAGTACGTC.